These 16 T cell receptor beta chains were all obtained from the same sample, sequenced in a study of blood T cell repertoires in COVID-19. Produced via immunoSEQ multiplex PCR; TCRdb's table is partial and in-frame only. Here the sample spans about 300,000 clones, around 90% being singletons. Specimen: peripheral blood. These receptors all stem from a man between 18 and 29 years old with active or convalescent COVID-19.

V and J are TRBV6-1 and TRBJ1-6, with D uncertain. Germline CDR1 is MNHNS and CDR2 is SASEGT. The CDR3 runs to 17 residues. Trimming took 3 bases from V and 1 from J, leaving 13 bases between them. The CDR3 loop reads CASSDVRVRSYNSPLHF. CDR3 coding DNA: TGTGCCAGCAGTGACGTTCGGGTCAGATCCTATAATTCACCCCTCCACTTT.

In DNA, the CDR3 is TGCAGCGCGGGGGCCGGGACAGGGGCCACTGAAGCTTTCTTT. Amino acids: CSAGAGTGATEAFF. The rearrangement uses TRBV29-1 and TRBJ1-1; 10 nucleotides match TRBD1. The CDR3 length is 14 residues. CDR1 is SQVTM and CDR2 is ANQGSEA in the germline V gene. J was trimmed by 4 bases and V by 7 bases; bases with no gene match: 9.

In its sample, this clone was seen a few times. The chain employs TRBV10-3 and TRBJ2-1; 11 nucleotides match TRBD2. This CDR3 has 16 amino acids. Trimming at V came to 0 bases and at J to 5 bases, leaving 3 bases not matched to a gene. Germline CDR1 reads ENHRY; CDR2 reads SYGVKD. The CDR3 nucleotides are TGTGCCATCAGTGAGTCAGTAGCGGGAGGGGACAATGAGCAGTTCTTC. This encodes CAISESVAGGDNEQFF.

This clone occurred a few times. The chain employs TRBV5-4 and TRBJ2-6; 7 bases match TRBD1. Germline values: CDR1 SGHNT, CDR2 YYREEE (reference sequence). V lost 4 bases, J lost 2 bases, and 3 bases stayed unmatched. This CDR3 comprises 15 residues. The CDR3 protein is CASSATGTGANVLTF. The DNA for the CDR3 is TGTGCCAGCAGCGCGACAGGGACTGGGGCCAACGTCCTGACTTTC.

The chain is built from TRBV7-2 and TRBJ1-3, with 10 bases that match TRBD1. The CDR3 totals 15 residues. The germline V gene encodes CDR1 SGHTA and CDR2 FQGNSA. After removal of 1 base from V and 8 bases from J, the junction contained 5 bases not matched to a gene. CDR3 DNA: TGTGCCAGCAGCTTAGGTGGGACAGGGGTTTACACCATATATTTT. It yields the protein CASSLGGTGVYTIYF.

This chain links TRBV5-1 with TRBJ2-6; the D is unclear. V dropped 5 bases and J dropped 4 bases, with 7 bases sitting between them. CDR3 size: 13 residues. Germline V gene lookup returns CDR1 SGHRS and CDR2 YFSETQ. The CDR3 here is CASREAGANVLTF. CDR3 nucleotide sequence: TGCGCCAGCAGAGAGGCGGGGGCCAACGTCCTGACTTTC.

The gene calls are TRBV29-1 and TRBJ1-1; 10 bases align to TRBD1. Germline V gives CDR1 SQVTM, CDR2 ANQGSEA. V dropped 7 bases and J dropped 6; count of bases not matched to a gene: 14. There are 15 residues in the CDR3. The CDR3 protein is CSGGTPGQGISEAFF. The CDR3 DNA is TGCAGCGGCGGAACGCCGGGACAGGGGATTTCTGAAGCTTTCTTT.

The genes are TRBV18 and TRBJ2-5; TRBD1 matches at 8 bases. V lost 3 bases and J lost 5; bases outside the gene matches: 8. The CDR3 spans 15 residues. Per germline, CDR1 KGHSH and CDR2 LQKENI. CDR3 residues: CASSPTGVNQETQYF. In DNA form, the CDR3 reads TGTGCCAGCTCACCGACAGGGGTGAATCAGGAGACCCAGTACTTC.

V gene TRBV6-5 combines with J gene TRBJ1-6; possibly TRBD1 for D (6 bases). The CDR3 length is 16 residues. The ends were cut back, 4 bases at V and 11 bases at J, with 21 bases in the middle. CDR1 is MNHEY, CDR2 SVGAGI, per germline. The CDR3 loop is CASSSRAGTYGAPLHF. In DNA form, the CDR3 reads TGTGCCAGCAGTTCCCGTGCCGGGACATATGGGGCACCCCTCCACTTT.

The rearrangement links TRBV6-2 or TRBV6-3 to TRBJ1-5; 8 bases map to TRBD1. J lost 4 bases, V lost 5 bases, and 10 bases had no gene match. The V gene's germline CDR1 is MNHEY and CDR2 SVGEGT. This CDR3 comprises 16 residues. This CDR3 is CASSTPLRTGNQPQHF. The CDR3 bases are TGTGCCAGCAGTACTCCTTTGAGGACAGGGAATCAGCCCCAGCATTTT.

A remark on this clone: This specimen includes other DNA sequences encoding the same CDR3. The CDR3 reads CASSQTSGSSYEQYF. Written as DNA, the CDR3 is TGCGCCAGCAGCCAAACTAGCGGGAGCTCCTACGAGCAGTACTTC. The gene calls are TRBV4-1 and TRBJ2-7; 11 bases match TRBD2. This CDR3 is 15 amino acids long. The J segment lost 0 bases and the V segment lost 2 bases, leaving 0 bases of the junction unmatched. CDR1 MGHRA and CDR2 YSYEKL come from the germline V gene.

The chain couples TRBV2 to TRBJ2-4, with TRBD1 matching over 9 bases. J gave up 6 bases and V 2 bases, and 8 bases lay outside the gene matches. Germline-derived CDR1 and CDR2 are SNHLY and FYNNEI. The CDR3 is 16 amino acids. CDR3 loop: CASSETQPGQGNIQYF. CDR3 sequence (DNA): TGTGCCAGCAGTGAAACGCAGCCGGGACAGGGAAACATTCAGTACTTC.

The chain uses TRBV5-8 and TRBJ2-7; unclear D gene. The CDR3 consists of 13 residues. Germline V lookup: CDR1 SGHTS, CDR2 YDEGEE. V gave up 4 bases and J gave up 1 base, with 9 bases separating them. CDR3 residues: CASSRVSSYEQYF. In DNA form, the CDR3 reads TGTGCCAGCAGCCGGGTCTCATCCTACGAGCAGTACTTC. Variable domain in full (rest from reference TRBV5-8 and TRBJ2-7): EAGVTQSPTHLIKTRGQQATLRCSPISGHTSVYWYQQALGLGLQFLLWYDEGEERNRGNFPPRFSGRQFPNYSSELNVNALELEDSALYLCASSRVSSYEQYFGPGTRLTVT.

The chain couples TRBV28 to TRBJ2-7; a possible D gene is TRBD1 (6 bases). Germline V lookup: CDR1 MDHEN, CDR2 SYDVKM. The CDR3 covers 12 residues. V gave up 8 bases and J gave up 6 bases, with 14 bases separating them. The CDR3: CASRIQGTEQYF. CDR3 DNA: TGTGCCAGCCGTATACAGGGCACCGAGCAGTACTTC.

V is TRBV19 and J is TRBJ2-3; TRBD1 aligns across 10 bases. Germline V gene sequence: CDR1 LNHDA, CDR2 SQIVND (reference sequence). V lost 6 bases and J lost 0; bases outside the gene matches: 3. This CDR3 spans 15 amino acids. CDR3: CASSRDRGSTDTQYF. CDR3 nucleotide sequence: TGTGCCAGTAGCCGGGACAGGGGAAGCACAGATACGCAGTATTTT.

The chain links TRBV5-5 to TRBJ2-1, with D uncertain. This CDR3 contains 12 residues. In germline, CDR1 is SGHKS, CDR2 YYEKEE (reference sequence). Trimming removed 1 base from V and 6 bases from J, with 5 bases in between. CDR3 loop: CASSLPLNEQFF. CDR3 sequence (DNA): TGTGCCAGCAGCTTGCCCCTCAATGAGCAGTTCTTC.